Sequencing of this T cell receptor (beta chain) was carried out in a study of OX40 agonist ivuxolimab in advanced cancers. Background on the whole study: Ivuxolimab was an agonistic, fully human IgG2 monoclonal antibody directed against OX40 (CD134), a costimulatory receptor. Intravenous ivuxolimab was administered to patients every 2 weeks at six dose levels: 0.01, 0.1, 0.3, 1.5, 3 and 10 mg/kg. Among the 52 dose-escalation patients, about 20 had hepatocellular carcinoma, some 15 melanoma, 9 renal cell carcinoma and 9 head and neck cancer. In the dose-escalation cohort, roughly 80% of patients were male, and the mean age was approximately 55 years, with a range of roughly 20 to 80. Patients were allowed to have had prior anti-PD-1, anti-PD-L1 or anti-CTLA-4 therapy, and approximately 37% of the dose-escalation patients had been treated with checkpoint inhibitors. Partial responses occurred in three dose-escalation patients: two with cutaneous melanoma and one with hepatocellular carcinoma. Peripheral TCRbeta sequencing was intended to test whether TCR sequence diversity was altered and clonal T-cell expansion was caused by ivuxolimab. The paper reports the monotherapy dose-escalation portion (N of about 50 patients) of the phase I ivuxolimab trial. Results and caveats for the whole study, not just this receptor: Low levels of normalized T-cell clonal expansion were also seen in some patients who did not respond. At doses of 0.1 to 3.0 mg/kg, clonal expansion of both CD4+ and CD8+ T cells in blood was seen between baseline and week 6. Antigen specificity was not determined for the clonally expanded peripheral T cells. After ivuxolimab, more expanded clones were found on average in CD8+ T cells than in CD4+ T cells. Partial responders in the 0.1-3.0 mg/kg groups had among the lowest normalized peripheral clonal expansion, especially among CD8+ T cells.

V loses 5 bases of germline sequence and J loses 4 bases, and the interval between the two ends is 12 bases. From its cysteine to its phenylalanine, the CDR3 spans 14 amino acids. The sequence is cut down to CDR3 DNA, 42 bases in frame from base 1. Via the germline V gene, CDR1 is SGHAT and CDR2 FQNNGV. This clone was detected a few times. Its antigen is still unknown. No clone much larger than this one lies a single base away; base qualities are absent. The trial excluded patients who had a history of autoimmune disease or who were on systemic immunosuppression. In every dose cohort, peripheral blood was drawn for TCR sequencing at baseline, cycle 4 day 1, and cycle 7 day 1. Samples were obtained from an open-label, multicenter, first-in-human phase I dose-escalation trial of ivuxolimab. Adults with locally advanced or metastatic melanoma, renal cell, hepatocellular, or head and neck squamous cell carcinoma were enrolled in the trial. Before TCR sequencing, CD4+ T cells and CD8+ T cells were sorted from peripheral blood as separate populations.

For sequencing of the TCRbeta CDR3 region, genomic DNA was extracted from the sorted cells. The immunoSEQ Assay was used to sequence the TCRbeta CDR3 regions. Drawn from immuneACCESS, this table holds only the in-frame rearrangements with V and J called that TCRdb kept. Clones are partly lost; checked studies trace under half to an unresolved V gene and leave the rest unexplained. This sample is represented by tens of thousands of clones; roughly 85% of them were singletons. About 0.22% of the sample goes to the ten largest clones. The source of this sequence is an adult with an advanced solid tumor such as melanoma, head and neck, liver or kidney cancer. The sequence joins TRBV11-2 to TRBJ1-3; 5 matching bases give a weak D call of TRBD1. This material consisted of CD4+ or CD8+ T cells sorted from blood, taken in a trial of the OX40 agonist ivuxolimab. DNA sequence: TGTGCCAGCAGCCAAAGGGACGGCGGAAACACCATATATTTT. Its protein reads: CASSQRDGGNTIYF.